The 7 T cell receptor beta chains below come from one sample, sequenced in a study of technical replicates of blood from four donors. Assay used: immunoSEQ multiplex PCR; TCRdb lists only in-frame clones, some missing. This table holds tens of thousands of clones, approximately 78% found once. The sequencing sample was made of PBMCs. These receptors all come from a human donor in good health. Some clones in this sample may be carry-over from other donors' samples.

The chain couples TRBV1 to TRBJ2-5; whether TRBD2, the table's D call, matches the DNA was not checked. TRBV1 is marked as a pseudogene. The CDR3 is 17 residues long. CDR3 region: CTSSQDYERLQQETQYF. Written as DNA, the CDR3 is TGCACCAGCAGCCAAGATTACGAGCGGCTACAACAAGAGACCCAGTACTTC.

V and J are TRBV4-3 and TRBJ2-7; TRBD1 aligns across 9 bases. V lost 5 bases to trimming and J lost 4 bases; unmatched junction nucleotides: 6. Germline loops: CDR1 LGHNA, CDR2 YSLEER. This CDR3 region has 14 residues. Here the CDR3 DNA reads TGCGCCAGCAGCTCTGGGACAGGGAGATACGAGCAGTACTTC. Protein product: CASSSGTGRYEQYF.

The chain is built from TRBV7-9 and TRBJ2-7; possibly TRBD2 for D (7 bases). Germline V lookup: CDR1 SEHNR, CDR2 FQNEAQ (reference sequence). This CDR3 region has 15 residues. The V end was cut by 5 bases, the J end by 5 bases, with 19 bases between. CDR3 sequence reads: CASSPFWGGRDEQYF. DNA for the CDR3: TGTGCCAGCAGCCCATTCTGGGGGGGCCGTGACGAGCAGTACTTC.

The sample holds a few counts of this clone. The chain links TRBV30 to TRBJ2-7, with D unclear. Trimming pared 5 bases from V and 6 bases from J, leaving 14 bases between. Germline CDR1 reads GTSNPN; CDR2 reads SVGIG (reference sequence). The CDR3 runs 12 residues. This CDR3 reads CAWVDGFSEQYF. The CDR3 DNA reads as TGTGCCTGGGTAGACGGGTTTAGCGAGCAGTACTTC. Combining the CDR3 with reference TRBV30 and TRBJ2-7 gives the whole variable domain SQTIHQWPATLVQPVGSPLSLECTVEGTSNPNLYWYRQAAGRGLQLLFYSVGIGQISSEVPQNLSASRPQDRQFILSSKKLLLSDSGFYLCAWVDGFSEQYFGPGTRLTVT.

The chain uses TRBV4-2 and TRBJ2-7; 10 bases are a match to TRBD1. J was trimmed by 3 bases and V by 1 base; bases with no gene match: 6. Germline V gene data show CDR1 as LGHNA and CDR2 as YNFKEQ. The CDR3 extends over 16 amino acids. The CDR3 bases are TGTGCCAGCAGCCAAGTTCTGGGACAGGGGATCTACGAGCAGTACTTC. Protein sequence: CASSQVLGQGIYEQYF.

The sample holds a few counts of this clone. The chain uses TRBV5-1 and TRBJ2-5; D is unresolved. CDR1 is SGHRS and CDR2 is YFSETQ in the germline V gene. With 0 bases removed from V and 5 bases from J, the gap between germline ends came to 5 bases. This CDR3 is built from 12 residues. This CDR3 is CASSLAVETQYF. As DNA, the CDR3 is TGCGCCAGCAGCTTGGCTGTTGAGACCCAGTACTTC. Full variable domain (missing parts from reference TRBV5-1 and TRBJ2-5): KAGVTQTPRYLIKTRGQQVTLSCSPISGHRSVSWYQQTPGQGLQFLFEYFSETQRNKGNFPGRFSGRQFSNSRSEMNVSTLELGDSALYLCASSLAVETQYFGPGTRLLVL.

This rearrangement joins TRBV4-1 to TRBJ2-1; D ambiguous. The CDR3 contains 16 residues. Per germline, CDR1 MGHRA and CDR2 YSYEKL. The V end was cut by 1 base, the J end by 0 bases, with 10 bases between. CDR3 DNA: TGCGCCAGCAGCCAAGGGGCAGGCCGCTCCTACAATGAGCAGTTCTTC. Its translation: CASSQGAGRSYNEQFF.